This T cell receptor beta chain is from a study of blood T cells in healthy people across ages. CDR3 length: 14 amino acids. Germline values: CDR1 MNHEY, CDR2 SMNVEV (reference sequence). Between the trimmed V and J ends, which lost 10 bases and 9 bases, there was a span of 23 bases. Together with a sample-barcoded 5' primer, a J-beta primer mix was included in a second PCR lasting roughly 6 to 12 cycles. TCRdb reanalysed the 5' RACE reads using MiXCR and keeps one entry per CDR3 protein. The profile shows under 2,000,000 distinct CDR3 sequences, around 48% of them singletons. With each sample, at least 5 micrograms of total RNA were extracted. This clonotype was recorded only once.

J is TRBJ2-3 and V is TRBV27; tentatively, D is TRBD2 (6 bases). This clonotype originated in a woman in her thirties or forties in good health. Sequenced input: blood. DNA of the CDR3: TGTGCCACCTCAATTTCGGGGGTGATACTCACGCAGTATTTT. Encoded protein: CATSISGVILTQYF.